This T cell receptor beta chain came from a study of control samples from healthy donors and cancer patients. Germline V lookup: CDR1 SGHKS, CDR2 YYEKEE (reference sequence). CDR3 length equals 18 residues. V lost 4 bases, J lost 2 bases, and 22 bases lay in between. Method: immunoSEQ multiplex PCR; TCRdb's copy keeps in-frame clones and lacks some. This repertoire shows 85,000 to 120,000 clones, about 91% found once; its top ten account for under 3%. The sequencing sample was made of blood. This TCR was recovered from a woman aged 18 to 35 in good health. The chain employs TRBV5-5 and TRBJ2-1; possible D gene TRBD2, 6 bases. The CDR3 region has the DNA TGTGCCAGCAGCCTTATTCCCACAAGCGGGTTCACCTACAATGAGCAGTTCTTC. Translation: CASSLIPTSGFTYNEQFF.